Listed here are 3 T cell receptor beta chains from one sample, sequenced in a study of early T cells in non-severe SARS-CoV-2 infection. TCRdb re-called the 5' RACE reads with MiXCR, one entry per CDR3 protein. The profile shows tens of thousands of distinct CDR3 sequences, 12% of them singletons. Sequenced sample: whole blood. The receptor source for this set is an adult who was a healthcare worker with PCR-confirmed SARS-CoV-2 infection or an uninfected control (not recorded which).

There are many counts of this clonotype. The genes are TRBV29-1 and TRBJ2-1; TRBD2 matches at 11 bases. CDR3 length: 12 residues. J gave up 7 bases and V 4 bases, and 0 bases lay outside the gene matches. The V gene's germline CDR1 is SQVTM and CDR2 ANQGSEA. The CDR3 coding sequence is TGCAGCGTTGGGACTAGCGGGAATGAGCAGTTCTTC. Its protein product is CSVGTSGNEQFF.

This clonotype was seen many times. This rearrangement joins TRBV24-1 to TRBJ2-2; TRBD1 matches at 9 bases. This CDR3 region has 15 residues. V lost 7 bases and J lost 5; bases outside the gene matches: 7. CDR1 and CDR2 (germline): KGHDR, SFDVKD. As DNA, the CDR3 is TGTGCCACCAGGCCGGACAGGGGTGAAACCGGGGAGCTGTTTTTT. This sequence encodes CATRPDRGETGELFF.

This clonotype was counted ten times or more. This rearrangement joins TRBV28 to TRBJ1-2; a possible D gene is TRBD1 (5 bases). This CDR3 comprises 12 residues. CDR1 and CDR2 (germline): MDHEN, SYDVKM. The V end was cut by 3 bases, the J end by 7 bases, with 9 bases between. The DNA of the CDR3 is TGTGCCAGCAGTTTCCGGACATCTGGCTACACCTTC. It yields the protein CASSFRTSGYTF.